The 19 T cell receptor beta chains in this list originate from one sample, sequenced in a study of post-analysis software for immune sequencing data. Study-wide results and caveats: Controls had lower frequencies than patients of four or five TRBV segments, which included TRBV5-6, TRBV5-1 and TRBV20-1.

Their recognized antigens are unknown. TCR beta libraries were prepared from cDNA with unique molecular identifiers. TCRdb re-called the PCR reads through MiXCR, storing one row per CDR3 protein. The table shows hundreds of thousands of distinct CDR3 sequences, with approximately 59% occurring only once. Source material: blood. Receptor source: a girl aged 2 to 10 with multiple sclerosis.

The rearrangement links TRBV29-1 to TRBJ2-6; D unresolved. CDR1 is SQVTM, CDR2 ANQGSEA, per germline. Trimming took 5 bases from V and 2 from J, leaving 19 bases between them. The CDR3 extends over 17 amino acids. CDR3 protein: CSVYGSGPPAGANVLTF. The DNA for the CDR3 is TGCAGCGTTTACGGGTCAGGACCCCCCGCTGGGGCCAACGTCCTGACTTTC.

This clonotype was seen only a few times. The V and J genes are TRBV6-6 and TRBJ1-4; D is perhaps TRBD1 (6 bases). Per the germline V gene, CDR1 is MNHNY and CDR2 is SVGAGI (reference sequence). V was cut by 7 bases and J by 5 bases, with 23 bases left in between. This CDR3 is 17 amino acids long. This CDR3 is CASTTLPGGRPNEKLFF. CDR3 DNA sequence: TGTGCCAGCACCACCTTACCCGGGGGCAGGCCAAATGAAAAACTGTTTTTT.

The V gene is TRBV20-1, the J gene TRBJ2-3; the D gene is possibly TRBD2 (5 bases). Germline-derived CDR1 and CDR2 are DFQATT and SNEGSKA (reference sequence). The CDR3 spans 15 residues. Trimming removed 4 bases from V and 4 bases from J, with 18 bases in between. Here the CDR3 DNA reads TGCAGTGCTAAGGACTTCCCTCGAAATCCAGATACGCAGTATTTT. Translating it yields CSAKDFPRNPDTQYF.

The chain carries TRBV7-3 and TRBJ2-1; 9 bases fit TRBD2. This CDR3 spans 14 amino acids. Looked up from germline, CDR1 is SGHTA and CDR2 is FQGTGA. V dropped 5 bases and J dropped 8; count of bases not matched to a gene: 7. The CDR3 loop reads CASSGAAGGHEQFF. The CDR3 DNA reads as TGTGCCAGCAGCGGGGCAGCGGGAGGCCATGAGCAGTTCTTC.

The chain carries TRBV5-1 and TRBJ2-7, with 13 bases fitting TRBD2. The CDR3 is 18 residues long. Per the germline V gene, CDR1 is SGHRS and CDR2 is YFSETQ. After removal of 0 bases from V and 1 base from J, the junction contained 7 bases not matched to a gene. The CDR3 DNA reads TGCGCCAGCAGCTTGGCCGGACTAGCGGGAGCGTTATCCTACGAGCAGTACTTC. Encoded protein: CASSLAGLAGALSYEQYF.

The gene calls are TRBV20-1 and TRBJ1-5; the D gene is possibly TRBD1 (5 bases). CDR3 length equals 15 residues. Germline V CDR1 and CDR2: DFQATT, SNEGSKA (reference sequence). The V end was cut by 4 bases, the J end by 0 bases, with 13 bases between. The CDR3 loop reads CSATDSSYSNQPQHF. For the CDR3, the DNA is TGCAGTGCTACCGACAGCTCATATAGCAATCAGCCCCAGCATTTT.

This clonotype appeared once. DNA of the CDR3: TGTGCCAGCAGTTTAGGTCTAGCGGACTCCTACAATGAGCAGTACTTC. It codes for CASSLGLADSYNEQYF. The chain employs TRBV12-3 or TRBV12-4 and TRBJ2-1, with 7 bases fitting TRBD2. The end of the DNA is better explained by TRBJ2-7, so the J call may be wrong. The CDR3 spans 16 residues.

The gene calls are TRBV29-1 and TRBJ1-2; tentatively, D is TRBD1 (5 bases). The CDR3 loop spans 11 amino acids. Germline CDR1 is SQVTM and CDR2 is ANQGSEA. Trimming shortened V by 4 bases and J by 4 bases, and 7 bases separated the two germline ends. In nucleotides, the CDR3 is TGCAGCGTTGGACAGCCCTATGGCTACACCTTC. It specifies CSVGQPYGYTF.

Of note for this clonotype: The CDR3 does not end in the conserved phenylalanine or tryptophan, so this is likely a read error. V gene TRBV20-1 combines with J gene TRBJ2-1; no reliable D call. The CDR3 has 17 amino acids. CDR1 and CDR2 (germline): DFQATT, SNEGSKA (reference sequence). Deletions cut 4 bases from V and 7 bases from J, with 26 bases between. The CDR3 DNA follows: TGCAGTGCTAACAATGCGGTGGGGTTGTTAGGTGCAAATGAGCAGTTCGTC. The encoded protein is CSANNAVGLLGANEQFV.

The genes are TRBV7-2 and TRBJ2-3; D possibly corresponds to TRBD1 (6 bases). The V and J ends lost 1 base and 6 bases respectively, with 11 bases between them. Germline assignment: CDR1 SGHTA and CDR2 FQGNSA. The CDR3 consists of 14 residues. CDR3 amino acids: CASSLDRESDTQYF. The CDR3 DNA follows: TGTGCCAGCAGCTTAGACAGGGAATCGGATACGCAGTATTTT.

The rearrangement uses TRBV20-1 and TRBJ2-1; D gene ambiguous. Trimming removed 0 bases at V and 14 bases at J, with 23 bases between. Germline V lookup: CDR1 DFQATT, CDR2 SNEGSKA (reference sequence). There are 15 residues in the CDR3. CDR3 DNA: TGCAGTGCTAGAGATCAAAACCGCCGGGCCCAGCCCGAGTTCTTC. The encoded protein is CSARDQNRRAQPEFF.

CDR3 protein: CASRRGTRYEQYF. CDR3 in DNA: TGTGCCAGCAGACGCGGGACCAGGTACGAGCAGTACTTC. The chain links TRBV6-5 to TRBJ2-7; D possibly corresponds to TRBD2 (6 bases). V gave up 6 bases and J gave up 4 bases, with 13 bases separating them. Germline V gene sequence: CDR1 MNHEY, CDR2 SVGAGI. This CDR3 is built from 13 residues.

The chain employs TRBV20-1 and TRBJ1-1; TRBD1 aligns across 9 bases. From germline, CDR1 is DFQATT and CDR2 SNEGSKA (reference sequence). The CDR3 is 14 amino acids. V lost 5 bases to trimming and J lost 0 bases; unmatched junction nucleotides: 4. The CDR3 nucleotides are TGCAGTGCTCCACAGGGGGCCCTGAACACTGAAGCTTTCTTT. Encoded protein: CSAPQGALNTEAFF.

The chain links TRBV12-3 or TRBV12-4 to TRBJ1-2, with D unresolved. V lost 5 bases and J 6 bases, leaving 13 bases between the germline ends. CDR3 length: 13 amino acids. CDR3 loop: CASSPLGSDGYTF. The DNA for the CDR3 is TGTGCCAGCAGTCCCCTGGGTTCGGATGGCTACACCTTC.

The CDR3 reads CSVDPVADTQYF. DNA of the CDR3: TGCAGCGTTGATCCGGTGGCAGATACGCAGTATTTT. The chain is built from TRBV29-1 and TRBJ2-3, with D unresolved. The germline V gene has CDR1 SQVTM and CDR2 ANQGSEA. This CDR3 is 12 amino acids long. Between the trimmed V and J ends, which lost 3 bases and 4 bases, there was a span of 8 bases.

This clonotype has a handful of counts. The chain couples TRBV29-1 to TRBJ2-5; 8 nucleotides line up with TRBD1. The J segment lost 2 bases and the V segment lost 5 bases, leaving 7 bases of the junction unmatched. CDR1 and CDR2 from the germline V gene are SQVTM and ANQGSEA. The CDR3 spans 14 residues. The CDR3 DNA is TGCAGCGTTTCCGGGACAGGAGGTCAAGAGACCCAGTACTTC. It codes for CSVSGTGGQETQYF. The full variable domain, rest sourced from reference TRBV29-1 and TRBJ2-5, is SAVISQKPSRDICQRGTSLTIQCQVDSQVTMMFWYRQQPGQSLTLIATANQGSEATYESGFVIDKFPISRPNLTFSTLTVSNMSPEDSSIYLCSVSGTGGQETQYFGPGTRLLVL.

This clonotype has a count of ten or more. This rearrangement joins TRBV20-1 to TRBJ2-7, with D uncertain. This CDR3 has 13 residues. From germline, CDR1 is DFQATT and CDR2 SNEGSKA (reference sequence). Trimming stripped 3 bases from V and 6 bases from J, with 15 bases between. The CDR3 sequence is CSASVSGGGEQYF. In DNA form, the CDR3 reads TGCAGTGCTAGTGTATCAGGCGGCGGCGAGCAGTACTTC.

This sequence joins TRBV9 and TRBJ1-4; D is undetermined. V shed 4 bases and J shed 8 bases, with 9 bases lying between them. This CDR3 has 12 residues. The V gene's germline CDR1 is SGDLS and CDR2 YYNGEE. CDR3 DNA sequence: TGTGCCAGCAGCTCATATGGAGAAAAACTGTTTTTT. This codes for CASSSYGEKLFF.

This clonotype came up once. The V and J genes are TRBV20-1 and TRBJ2-6; D is possibly TRBD1 or TRBD2 (5 bases each). Per germline, CDR1 DFQATT and CDR2 SNEGSKA (reference sequence). The CDR3 is made up of 16 amino acids. The germline V and J ends were trimmed by 4 bases and 0 bases, with 13 bases remaining between them. The CDR3 DNA sequence: TGCAGTGCTACCGCCGGGACCAGCTCTGGGGCCAACGTCCTGACTTTC. Encoded protein: CSATAGTSSGANVLTF.